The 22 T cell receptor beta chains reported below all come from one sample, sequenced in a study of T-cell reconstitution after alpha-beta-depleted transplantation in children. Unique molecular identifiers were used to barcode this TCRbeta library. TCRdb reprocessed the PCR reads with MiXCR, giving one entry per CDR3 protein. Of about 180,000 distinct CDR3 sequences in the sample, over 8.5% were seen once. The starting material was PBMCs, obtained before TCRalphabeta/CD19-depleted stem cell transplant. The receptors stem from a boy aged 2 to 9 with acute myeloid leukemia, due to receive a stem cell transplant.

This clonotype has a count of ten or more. CDR3 protein: CATSDFDREGNEQFF. The CDR3 nucleotides read TGTGCCACCAGTGATTTTGACCGGGAGGGTAATGAGCAGTTCTTC. The chain carries TRBV24-1 and TRBJ2-1, with TRBD2 identical over 8 bases. Germline V gene sequence: CDR1 KGHDR, CDR2 SFDVKD. The CDR3 consists of 15 residues. V shed 1 base, J shed 7 bases, and the junction held 5 bases outside the gene matches.

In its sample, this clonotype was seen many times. The CDR3 protein is CATSGTGGDGYTF. In DNA, the CDR3 is TGTGCCACCAGCGGGACAGGCGGCGATGGCTACACCTTC. This chain uses TRBV24-1 with TRBJ1-2; 8 nucleotides match TRBD1. This CDR3 spans 13 amino acids. The germline V gene has CDR1 KGHDR and CDR2 SFDVKD. V trimming: 7 bases; J trimming: 6 bases; junction bases outside the gene matches: 6.

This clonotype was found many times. This CDR3 reads CASSYSGAGGHTDTQYF. The CDR3 DNA is TGTGCCAGCAGTTACTCAGGGGCGGGAGGGCACACAGATACGCAGTATTTT. The V and J genes are TRBV6-5 and TRBJ2-3, with 9 bases lining up with TRBD2. The CDR3 contains 17 residues. V was pared by 0 bases and J by 2 bases, with 6 bases of the junction left unmatched. Germline V gives CDR1 MNHEY, CDR2 SVGAGI.

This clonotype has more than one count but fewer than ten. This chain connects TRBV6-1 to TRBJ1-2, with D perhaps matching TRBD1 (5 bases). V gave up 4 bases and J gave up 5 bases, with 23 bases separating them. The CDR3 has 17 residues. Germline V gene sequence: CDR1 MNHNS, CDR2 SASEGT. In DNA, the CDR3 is TGTGCCAGCAGTGGAAGTATCTGGGACGGATACTTTTATGGCTACACCTTC. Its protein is CASSGSIWDGYFYGYTF.

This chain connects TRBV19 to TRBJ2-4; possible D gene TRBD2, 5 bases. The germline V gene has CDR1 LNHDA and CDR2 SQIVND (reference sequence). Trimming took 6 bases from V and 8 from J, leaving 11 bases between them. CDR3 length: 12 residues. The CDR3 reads CASRRIGDIQYF. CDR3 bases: TGTGCCAGTAGGAGGATCGGGGACATTCAGTACTTC.

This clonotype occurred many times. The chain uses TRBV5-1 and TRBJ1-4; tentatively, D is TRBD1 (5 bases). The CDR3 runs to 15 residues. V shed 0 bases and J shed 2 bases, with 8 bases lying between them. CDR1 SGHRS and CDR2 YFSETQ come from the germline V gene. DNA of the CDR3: TGCGCCAGCAGCTTGGTAGGGGTTACTAATGAAAAACTGTTTTTT. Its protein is CASSLVGVTNEKLFF.

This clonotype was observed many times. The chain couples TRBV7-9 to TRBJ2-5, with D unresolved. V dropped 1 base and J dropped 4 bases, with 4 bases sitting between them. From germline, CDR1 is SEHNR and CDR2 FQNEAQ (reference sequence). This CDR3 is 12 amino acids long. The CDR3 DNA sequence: TGTGCCAGCAGCTTAGTGAGAGAGACCCAGTACTTC. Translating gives CASSLVRETQYF.

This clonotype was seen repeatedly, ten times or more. CDR3 in DNA: TGTGCCAGCAGCTCCGGGACTAGCTCATGGAGCTCCTACAATGAGCAGTTCTTC. It specifies CASSSGTSSWSSYNEQFF. The genes are TRBV11-2 and TRBJ2-1; TRBD2 aligns across 9 bases. V was clipped by 4 bases and J by 0 bases; unmatched bases: 10. Germline CDR1 is SGHAT and CDR2 is FQNNGV. The CDR3 extends over 18 amino acids.

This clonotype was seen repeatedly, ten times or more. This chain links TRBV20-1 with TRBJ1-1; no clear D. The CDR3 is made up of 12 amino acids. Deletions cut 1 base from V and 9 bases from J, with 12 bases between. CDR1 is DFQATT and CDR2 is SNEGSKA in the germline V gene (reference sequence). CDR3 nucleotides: TGCAGTGCTAGAGTCCCCGGGGAAAAAGCTTTCTTT. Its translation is CSARVPGEKAFF.

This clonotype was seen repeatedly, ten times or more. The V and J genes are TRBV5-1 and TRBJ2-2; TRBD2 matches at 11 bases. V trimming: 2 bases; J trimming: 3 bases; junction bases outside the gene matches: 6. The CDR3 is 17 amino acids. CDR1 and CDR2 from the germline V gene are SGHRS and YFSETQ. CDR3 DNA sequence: TGCGCCAGCAGCTTTCTCGGGACTAGCGGATACACCGGGGAGCTGTTTTTT. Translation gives CASSFLGTSGYTGELFF.

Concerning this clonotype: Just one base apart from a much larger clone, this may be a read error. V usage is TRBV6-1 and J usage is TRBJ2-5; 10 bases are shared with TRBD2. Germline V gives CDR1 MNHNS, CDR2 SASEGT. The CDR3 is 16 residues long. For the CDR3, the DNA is TGTACCAGCAGTGAAGCGTTAGCGGGAGGTTCAGAGACCCAGTACTTC. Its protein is CTSSEALAGGSETQYF.

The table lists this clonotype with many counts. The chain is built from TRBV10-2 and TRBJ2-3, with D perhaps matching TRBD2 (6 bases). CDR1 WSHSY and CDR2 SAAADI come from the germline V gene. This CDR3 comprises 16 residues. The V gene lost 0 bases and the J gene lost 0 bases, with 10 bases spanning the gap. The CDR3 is CASSESKGGSTDTQYF. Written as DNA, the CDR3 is TGCGCCAGCAGTGAGTCCAAAGGAGGGAGCACAGATACGCAGTATTTT.

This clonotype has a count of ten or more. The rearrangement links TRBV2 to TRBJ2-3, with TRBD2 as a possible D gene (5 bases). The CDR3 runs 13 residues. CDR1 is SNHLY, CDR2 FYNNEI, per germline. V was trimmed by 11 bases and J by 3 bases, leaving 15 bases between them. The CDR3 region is CAGGPPGTDTQYF. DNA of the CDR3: TGTGCCGGTGGACCTCCGGGGACAGATACGCAGTATTTT.

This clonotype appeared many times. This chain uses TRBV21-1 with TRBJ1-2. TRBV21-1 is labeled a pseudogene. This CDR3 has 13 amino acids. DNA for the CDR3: TGTGCCAGCCGACGGCGGGCCGTTAAAGGCTACACCTTC. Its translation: CASRRRAVKGYTF.

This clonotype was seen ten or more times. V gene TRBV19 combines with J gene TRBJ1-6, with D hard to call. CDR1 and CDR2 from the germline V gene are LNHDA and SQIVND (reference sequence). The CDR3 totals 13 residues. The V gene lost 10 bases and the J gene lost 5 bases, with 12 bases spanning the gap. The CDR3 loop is CATADGNNSPLHF. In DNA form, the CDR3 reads TGTGCCACCGCGGACGGTAATAATTCACCCCTCCACTTT.

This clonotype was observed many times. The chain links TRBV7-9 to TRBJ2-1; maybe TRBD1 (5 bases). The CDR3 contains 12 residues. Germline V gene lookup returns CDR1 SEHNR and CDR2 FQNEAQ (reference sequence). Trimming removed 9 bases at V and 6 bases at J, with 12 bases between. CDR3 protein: CASSGAINEQFF. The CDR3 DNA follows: TGTGCCAGTAGTGGGGCTATCAATGAGCAGTTCTTC. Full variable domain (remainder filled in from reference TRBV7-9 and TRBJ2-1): DTGVSQNPRHKITKRGQNVTFRCDPISEHNRLYWYRQTLGQGPEFLTYFQNEAQLEKSRLLSDRFSAERPKGSFSTLEIQRTEQGDSAMYLCASSGAINEQFFGPGTRLTVL.

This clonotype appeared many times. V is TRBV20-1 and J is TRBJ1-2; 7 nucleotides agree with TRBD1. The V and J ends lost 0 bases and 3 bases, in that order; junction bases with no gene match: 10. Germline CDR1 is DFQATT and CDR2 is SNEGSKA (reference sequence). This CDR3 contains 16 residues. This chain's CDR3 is CSARDRGRGVDYGYTF. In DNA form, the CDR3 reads TGCAGTGCTAGAGATAGGGGGCGAGGGGTGGACTATGGCTACACCTTC.

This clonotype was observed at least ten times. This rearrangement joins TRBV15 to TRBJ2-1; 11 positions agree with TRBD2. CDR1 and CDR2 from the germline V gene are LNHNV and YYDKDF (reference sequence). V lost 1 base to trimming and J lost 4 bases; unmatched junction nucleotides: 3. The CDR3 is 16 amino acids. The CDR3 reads CATSRAGTSGYNEQFF. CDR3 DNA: TGTGCCACCAGCAGAGCAGGGACTAGCGGATACAATGAGCAGTTCTTC.

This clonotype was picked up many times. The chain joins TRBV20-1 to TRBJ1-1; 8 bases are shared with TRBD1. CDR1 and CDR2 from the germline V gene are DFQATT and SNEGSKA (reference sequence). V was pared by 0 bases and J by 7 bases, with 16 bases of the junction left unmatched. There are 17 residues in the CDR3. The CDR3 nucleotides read TGCAGTGCTAGAGATCAGCCCAAGGACAGGGTTTACTTTGAAGCTTTCTTT. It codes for CSARDQPKDRVYFEAFF.

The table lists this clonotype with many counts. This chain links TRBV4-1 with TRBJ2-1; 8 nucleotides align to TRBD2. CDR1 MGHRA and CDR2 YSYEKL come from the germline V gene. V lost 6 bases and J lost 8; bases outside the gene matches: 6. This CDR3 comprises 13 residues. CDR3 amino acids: CASRLAASYEQFF. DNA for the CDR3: TGCGCCAGCAGACTAGCGGCTTCCTATGAGCAGTTCTTC.

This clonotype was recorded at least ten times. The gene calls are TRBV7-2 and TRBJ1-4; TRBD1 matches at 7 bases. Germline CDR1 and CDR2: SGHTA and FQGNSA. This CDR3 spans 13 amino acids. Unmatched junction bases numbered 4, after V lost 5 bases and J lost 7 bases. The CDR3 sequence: CASSRGGGEKLFF. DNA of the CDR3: TGTGCCAGCAGCAGAGGGGGCGGTGAAAAACTGTTTTTT.

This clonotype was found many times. CDR3 sequence reads: CASSTSPGQNTGELFF. CDR3 bases: TGTGCCAGCAGCACTTCCCCGGGACAGAACACCGGGGAGCTGTTTTTT. The chain employs TRBV5-6 and TRBJ2-2, with a possible D match to TRBD1 (6 bases). This CDR3 is 16 amino acids long. Germline V gene data show CDR1 as SGHDT and CDR2 as YYEEEE. V lost 4 bases and J lost 1, with 14 bases in between.